This TCR beta chain was sequenced during a study of CD8+ T cells in alopecia areata. The V gene's germline CDR1 is ENHRY and CDR2 SYGVKD. V shed 4 bases and J shed 0 bases, with 9 bases lying between them. CDR3 length: 14 residues. Treatment noted: oral pan-JAK inhibitor, 5-10 mg twice daily. Researchers gathered lesional scalp punch biopsies and peripheral blood from patients with alopecia areata. RNA extraction was followed by reverse transcription into cDNA, which acted as the sequencing template. Only in-frame clones appear in the TCRdb table, and some are missing; sequencing was by immunoSEQ multiplex PCR. Among about 210,000 clones, about three fifths were seen once, and the ten largest hold 4.2%.

This sequence joins TRBV10-3 and TRBJ2-5; D is possibly TRBD2 (6 bases). The source material was CD4+ T cells sorted from blood, sampled at week 4, from a patient treated with tofacitinib. The sequence was obtained from a human donor with alopecia areata. CDR3 sequence reads: CAISGWEDQETQYF. The CDR3 coding sequence is TGTGCCATCAGTGGGTGGGAGGACCAAGAGACCCAGTACTTC.